This TCR beta chain was captured by sequencing in a study of neoadjuvant anti-PD-1 for oral cavity cancer. This CDR3 is built from 14 residues. Germline CDR1 SGHRS, CDR2 YFSETQ. J gave up 3 bases and V 4 bases, and 5 bases lay outside the gene matches. This clone was detected a few times. Some clones are missing from TCRdb's copy, which holds only in-frame ones; the method was immunoSEQ multiplex PCR. The sample holds about 15,000 clones; 60% to 75% are singletons and the top ten take under 2.5%. This TCR was recovered from a person between 40 and 80 years old with oral cavity squamous cell carcinoma. The genes are TRBV5-1 and TRBJ2-7, with 9 bases aligning to TRBD2. The sequencing used PBMCs, collected before nivolumab (anti-PD-1) treatment. The CDR3 nucleotides read TGCGCCAGCAGCCCCCGACTAGCGGTCTACGAGCAGTACTTC. Protein: CASSPRLAVYEQYF.